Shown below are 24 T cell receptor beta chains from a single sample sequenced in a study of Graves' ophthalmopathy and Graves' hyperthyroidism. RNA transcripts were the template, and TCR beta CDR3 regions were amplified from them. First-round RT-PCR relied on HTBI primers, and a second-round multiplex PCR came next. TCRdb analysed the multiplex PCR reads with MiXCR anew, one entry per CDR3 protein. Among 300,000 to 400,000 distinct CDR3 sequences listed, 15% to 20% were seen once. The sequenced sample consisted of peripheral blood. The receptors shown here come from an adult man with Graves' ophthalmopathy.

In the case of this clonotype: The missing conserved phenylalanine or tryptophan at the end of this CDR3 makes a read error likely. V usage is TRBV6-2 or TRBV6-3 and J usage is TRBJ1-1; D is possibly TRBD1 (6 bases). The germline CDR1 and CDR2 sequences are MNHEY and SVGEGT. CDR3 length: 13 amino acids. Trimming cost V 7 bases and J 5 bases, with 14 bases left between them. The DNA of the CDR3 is TGTGCCAGCAAGACTGTAGGGGGAACTGAAGCTTTCTCT. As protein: CASKTVGGTEAFS.

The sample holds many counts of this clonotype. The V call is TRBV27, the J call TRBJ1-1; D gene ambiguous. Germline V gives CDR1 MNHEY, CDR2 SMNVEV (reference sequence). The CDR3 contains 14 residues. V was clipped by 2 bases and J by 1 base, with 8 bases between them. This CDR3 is CASSLRLGNTEAFF. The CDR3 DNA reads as TGTGCCAGCAGTTTACGGCTAGGGAACACTGAAGCTTTCTTT.

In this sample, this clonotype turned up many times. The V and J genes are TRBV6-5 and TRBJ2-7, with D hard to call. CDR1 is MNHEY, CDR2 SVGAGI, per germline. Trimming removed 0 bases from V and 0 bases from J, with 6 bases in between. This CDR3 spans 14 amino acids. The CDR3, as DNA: TGTGCCAGCAGTTACTCGGTCCCCTCCTACGAGCAGTACTTC. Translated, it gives CASSYSVPSYEQYF.

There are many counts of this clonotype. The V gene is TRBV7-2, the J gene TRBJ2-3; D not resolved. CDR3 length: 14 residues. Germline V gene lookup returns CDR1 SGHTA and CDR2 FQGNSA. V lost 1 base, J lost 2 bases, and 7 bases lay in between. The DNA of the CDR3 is TGTGCCAGCAGCTTAGGGCTAATCACAGATACGCAGTATTTT. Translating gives CASSLGLITDTQYF.

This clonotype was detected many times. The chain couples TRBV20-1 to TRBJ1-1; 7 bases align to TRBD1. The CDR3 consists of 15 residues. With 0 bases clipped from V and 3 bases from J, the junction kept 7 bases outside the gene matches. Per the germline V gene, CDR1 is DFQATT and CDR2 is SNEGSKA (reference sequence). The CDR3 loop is CSARDRNTGDTEAFF. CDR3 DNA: TGCAGTGCTAGAGACCGGAATACAGGGGACACTGAAGCTTTCTTT.

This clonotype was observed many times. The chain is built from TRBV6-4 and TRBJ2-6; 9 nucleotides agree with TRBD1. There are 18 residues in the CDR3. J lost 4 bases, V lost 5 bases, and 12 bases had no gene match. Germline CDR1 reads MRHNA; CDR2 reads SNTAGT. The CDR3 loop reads CASSPPGQGLSGANVLTF. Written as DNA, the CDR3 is TGTGCCAGCAGTCCGCCGGGACAGGGTTTATCCGGGGCCAACGTCCTGACTTTC.

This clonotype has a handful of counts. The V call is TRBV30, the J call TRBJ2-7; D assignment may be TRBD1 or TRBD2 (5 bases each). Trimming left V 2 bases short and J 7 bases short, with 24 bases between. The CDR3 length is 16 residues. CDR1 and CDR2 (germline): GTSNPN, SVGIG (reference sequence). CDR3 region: CAWSLVRDPRSREQYF. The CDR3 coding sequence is TGTGCCTGGAGTTTGGTACGGGACCCCCGTTCGCGGGAGCAGTACTTC. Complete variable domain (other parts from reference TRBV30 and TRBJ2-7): SQTIHQWPATLVQPVGSPLSLECTVEGTSNPNLYWYRQAAGRGLQLLFYSVGIGQISSEVPQNLSASRPQDRQFILSSKKLLLSDSGFYLCAWSLVRDPRSREQYFGPGTRLTVT.

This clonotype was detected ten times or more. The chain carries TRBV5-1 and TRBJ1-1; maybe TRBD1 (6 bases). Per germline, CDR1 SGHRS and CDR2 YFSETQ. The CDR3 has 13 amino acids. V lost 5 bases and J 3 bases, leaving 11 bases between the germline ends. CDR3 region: CASSNREYTEAFF. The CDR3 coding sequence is TGCGCCAGCAGTAACAGGGAATACACTGAAGCTTTCTTT.

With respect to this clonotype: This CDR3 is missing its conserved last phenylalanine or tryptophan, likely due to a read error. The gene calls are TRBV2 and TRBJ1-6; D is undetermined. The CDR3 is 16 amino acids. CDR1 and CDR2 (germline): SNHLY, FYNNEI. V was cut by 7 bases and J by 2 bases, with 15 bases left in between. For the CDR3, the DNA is TGTGCCAGCACTGCACGGTCGTCGACCTATAATTCACCCCTCCACCTT. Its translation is CASTARSSTYNSPLHL.

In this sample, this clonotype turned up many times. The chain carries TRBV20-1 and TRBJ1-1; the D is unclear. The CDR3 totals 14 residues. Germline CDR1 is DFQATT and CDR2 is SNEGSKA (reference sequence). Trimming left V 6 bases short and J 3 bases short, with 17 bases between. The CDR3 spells CSAISRNDDTEAFF. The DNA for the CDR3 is TGCAGTGCCATTTCTCGGAACGACGACACTGAAGCTTTCTTT.

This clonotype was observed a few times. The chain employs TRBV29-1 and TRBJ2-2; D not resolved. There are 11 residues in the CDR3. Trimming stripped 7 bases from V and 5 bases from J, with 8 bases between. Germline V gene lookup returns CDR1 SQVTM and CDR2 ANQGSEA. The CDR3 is CSGTATGELFF. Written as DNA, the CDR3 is TGCAGCGGAACAGCAACCGGGGAGCTGTTTTTT.

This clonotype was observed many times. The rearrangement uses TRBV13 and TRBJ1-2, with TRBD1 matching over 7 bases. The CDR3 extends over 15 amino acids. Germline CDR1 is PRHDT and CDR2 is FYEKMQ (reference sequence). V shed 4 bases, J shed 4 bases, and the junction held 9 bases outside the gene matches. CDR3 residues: CASSSYRGSGYGYTF. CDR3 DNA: TGTGCCAGCAGCTCATACAGGGGCTCGGGCTATGGCTACACCTTC.

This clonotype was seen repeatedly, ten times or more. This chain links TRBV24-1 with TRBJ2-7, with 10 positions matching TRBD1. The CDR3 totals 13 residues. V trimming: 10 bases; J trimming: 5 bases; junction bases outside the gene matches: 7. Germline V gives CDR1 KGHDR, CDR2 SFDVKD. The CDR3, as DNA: TGTGCCACGGCGGGGGACAGGGGCCACGAGCAGTACTTC. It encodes CATAGDRGHEQYF.

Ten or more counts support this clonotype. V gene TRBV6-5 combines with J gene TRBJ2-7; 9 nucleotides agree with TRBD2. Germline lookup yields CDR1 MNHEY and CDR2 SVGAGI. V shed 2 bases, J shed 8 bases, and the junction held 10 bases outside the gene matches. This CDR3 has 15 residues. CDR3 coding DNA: TGTGCCAGCAGTTACGGTGTGATAGCGGGAGACCAGCAGTACTTC. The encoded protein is CASSYGVIAGDQQYF.

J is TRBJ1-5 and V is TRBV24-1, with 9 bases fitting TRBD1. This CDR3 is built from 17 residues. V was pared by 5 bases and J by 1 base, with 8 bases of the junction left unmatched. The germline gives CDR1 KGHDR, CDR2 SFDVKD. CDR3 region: CATSVGQGSSSNQPQHF. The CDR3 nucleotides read TGTGCCACCAGTGTGGGACAGGGCTCCTCGAGCAATCAGCCCCAGCATTTT.

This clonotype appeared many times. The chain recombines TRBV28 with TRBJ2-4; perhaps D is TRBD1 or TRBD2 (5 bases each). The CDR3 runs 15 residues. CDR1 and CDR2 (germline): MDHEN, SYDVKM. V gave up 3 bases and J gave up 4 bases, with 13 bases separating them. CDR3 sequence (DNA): TGTGCCAGCAGTTTCCAGGGAGAGGTAAAAAACATTCAGTACTTC. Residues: CASSFQGEVKNIQYF.

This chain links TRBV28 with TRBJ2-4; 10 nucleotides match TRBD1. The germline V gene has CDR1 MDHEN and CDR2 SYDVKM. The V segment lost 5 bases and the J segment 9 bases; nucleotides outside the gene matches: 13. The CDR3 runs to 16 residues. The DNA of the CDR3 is TGTGCCAGCAGTACGCTGACAGGGGGCGCAGGTGTCATTCAGTACTTC. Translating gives CASSTLTGGAGVIQYF.

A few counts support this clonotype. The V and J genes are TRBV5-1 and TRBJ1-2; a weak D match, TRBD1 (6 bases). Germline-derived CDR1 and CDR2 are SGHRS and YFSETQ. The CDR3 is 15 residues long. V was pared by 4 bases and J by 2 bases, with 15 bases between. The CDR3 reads CASSEGGGSNYGYTF. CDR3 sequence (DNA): TGCGCCAGCAGCGAGGGGGGGGGCTCCAACTATGGCTACACCTTC.

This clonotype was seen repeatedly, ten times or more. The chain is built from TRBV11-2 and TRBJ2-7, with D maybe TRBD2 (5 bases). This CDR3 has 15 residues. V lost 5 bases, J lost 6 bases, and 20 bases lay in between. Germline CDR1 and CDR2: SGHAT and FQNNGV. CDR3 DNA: TGTGCCAGCAGCGAATGGACCGGGGTTTTCTCCGAGCAGTACTTC. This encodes CASSEWTGVFSEQYF.

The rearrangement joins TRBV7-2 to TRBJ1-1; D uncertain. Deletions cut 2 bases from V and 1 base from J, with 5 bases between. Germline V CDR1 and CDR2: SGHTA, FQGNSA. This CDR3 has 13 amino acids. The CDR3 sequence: CASSLYANTEAFF. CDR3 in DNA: TGTGCCAGCAGCTTATATGCGAACACTGAAGCTTTCTTT.

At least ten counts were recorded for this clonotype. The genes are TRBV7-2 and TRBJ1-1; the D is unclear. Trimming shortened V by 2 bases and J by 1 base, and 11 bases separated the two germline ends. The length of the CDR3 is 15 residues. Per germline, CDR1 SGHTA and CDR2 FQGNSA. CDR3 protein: CASSLLGVPNTEAFF. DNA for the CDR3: TGTGCCAGCAGCTTATTAGGAGTGCCGAACACTGAAGCTTTCTTT.

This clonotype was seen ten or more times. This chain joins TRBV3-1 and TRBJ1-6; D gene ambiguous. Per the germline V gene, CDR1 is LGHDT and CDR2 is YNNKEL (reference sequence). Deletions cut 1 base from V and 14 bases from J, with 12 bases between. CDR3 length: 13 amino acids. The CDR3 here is CASSQGPASALHF. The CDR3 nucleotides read TGTGCCAGCAGCCAAGGTCCAGCGTCGGCCCTCCACTTT. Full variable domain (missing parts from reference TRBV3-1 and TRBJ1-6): DTAVSQTPKYLVTQMGNDKSIKCEQNLGHDTMYWYKQDSKKFLKIMFSYNNKELIINETVPNRFSPKSPDKAHLNLHINSLELGDSAVYFCASSQGPASALHFGNGTRLTVT.

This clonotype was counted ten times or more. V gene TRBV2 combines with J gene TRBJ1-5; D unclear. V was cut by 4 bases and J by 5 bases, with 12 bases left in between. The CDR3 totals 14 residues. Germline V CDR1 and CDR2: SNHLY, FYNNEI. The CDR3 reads CASSAYFKDQPQHF. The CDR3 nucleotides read TGTGCCAGCAGTGCTTACTTTAAGGATCAGCCCCAGCATTTT.

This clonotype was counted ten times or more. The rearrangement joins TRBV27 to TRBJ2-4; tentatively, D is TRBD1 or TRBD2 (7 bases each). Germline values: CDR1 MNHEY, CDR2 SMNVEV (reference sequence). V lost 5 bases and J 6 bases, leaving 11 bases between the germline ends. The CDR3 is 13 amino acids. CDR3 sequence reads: CASSQGGGNIQYF. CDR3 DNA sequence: TGTGCCAGCAGTCAGGGGGGGGGAAACATTCAGTACTTC.